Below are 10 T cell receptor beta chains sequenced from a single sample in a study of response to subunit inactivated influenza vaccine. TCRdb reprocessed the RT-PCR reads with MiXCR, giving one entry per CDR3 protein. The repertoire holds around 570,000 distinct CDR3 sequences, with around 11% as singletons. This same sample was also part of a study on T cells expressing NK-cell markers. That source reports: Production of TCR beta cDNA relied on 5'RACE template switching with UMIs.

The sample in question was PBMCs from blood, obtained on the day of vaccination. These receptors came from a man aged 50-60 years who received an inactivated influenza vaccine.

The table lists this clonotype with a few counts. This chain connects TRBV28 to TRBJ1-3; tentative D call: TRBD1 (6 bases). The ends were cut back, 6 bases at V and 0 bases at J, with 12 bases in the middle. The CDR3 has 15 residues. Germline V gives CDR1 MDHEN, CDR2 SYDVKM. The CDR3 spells CASSRNRASGNTIYF. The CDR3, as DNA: TGTGCCAGCAGCCGTAACAGGGCCTCTGGAAACACCATATATTTT. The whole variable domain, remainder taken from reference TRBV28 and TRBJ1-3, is DVKVTQSSRYLVKRTGEKVFLECVQDMDHENMFWYRQDPGLGLRLIYFSYDVKMKEKGDIPEGYSVSREKKERFSLILESASTNQTSMYLCASSRNRASGNTIYFGEGSWLTVV.

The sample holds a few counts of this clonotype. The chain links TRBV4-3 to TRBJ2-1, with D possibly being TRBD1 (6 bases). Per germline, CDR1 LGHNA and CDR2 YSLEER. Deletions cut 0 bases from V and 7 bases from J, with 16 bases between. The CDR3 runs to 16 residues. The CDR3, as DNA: TGCGCCAGCAGCCAAGATCTGCAGGGGCCGAAAAATGAGCAGTTCTTC. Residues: CASSQDLQGPKNEQFF.

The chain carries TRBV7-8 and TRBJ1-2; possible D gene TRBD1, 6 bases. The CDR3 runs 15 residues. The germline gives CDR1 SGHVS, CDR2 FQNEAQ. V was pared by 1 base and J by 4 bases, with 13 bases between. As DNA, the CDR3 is TGTGCCAGCAGCTTAGGGGTGGGGGCAGCCTATGGCTACACCTTC. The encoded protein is CASSLGVGAAYGYTF.

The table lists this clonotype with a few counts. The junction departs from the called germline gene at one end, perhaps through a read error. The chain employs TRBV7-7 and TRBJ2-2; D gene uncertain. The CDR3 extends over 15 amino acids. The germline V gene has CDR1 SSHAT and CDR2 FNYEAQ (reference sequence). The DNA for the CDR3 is TGTGCTAGCAGCTCTTATGGGGCGAACACCGGGGAGCTGTTTTTT. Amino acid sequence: CASSSYGANTGELFF.

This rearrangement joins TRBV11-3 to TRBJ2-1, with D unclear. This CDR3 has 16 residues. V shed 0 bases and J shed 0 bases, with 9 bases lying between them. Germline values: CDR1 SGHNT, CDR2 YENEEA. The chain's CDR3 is CASSLDWSSSYNEQFF. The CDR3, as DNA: TGTGCCAGCAGCTTAGACTGGTCAAGCTCCTACAATGAGCAGTTCTTC.

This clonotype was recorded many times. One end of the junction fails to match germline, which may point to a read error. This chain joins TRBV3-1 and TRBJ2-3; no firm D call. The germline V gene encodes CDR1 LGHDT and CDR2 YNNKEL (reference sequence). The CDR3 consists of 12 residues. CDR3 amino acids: CASSQVRGTQYF. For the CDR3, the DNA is TGCGCCAGCAGCCAAGTCCGCGGTACGCAGTATTTT.

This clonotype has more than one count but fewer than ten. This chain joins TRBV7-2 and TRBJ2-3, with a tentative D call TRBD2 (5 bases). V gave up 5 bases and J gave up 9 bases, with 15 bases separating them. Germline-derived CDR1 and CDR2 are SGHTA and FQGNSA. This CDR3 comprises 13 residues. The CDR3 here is CASSPAAFGTQYF. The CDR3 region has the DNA TGTGCCAGCAGCCCAGCGGCCTTTGGGACGCAGTATTTT. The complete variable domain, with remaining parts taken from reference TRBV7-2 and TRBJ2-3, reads GAGVSQSPSNKVTEKGKDVELRCDPISGHTALYWYRQSLGQGLEFLIYFQGNSAPDKSGLPSDRFSAERTGGSVSTLTIQRTQQEDSAVYLCASSPAAFGTQYFGPGTRLTVL.

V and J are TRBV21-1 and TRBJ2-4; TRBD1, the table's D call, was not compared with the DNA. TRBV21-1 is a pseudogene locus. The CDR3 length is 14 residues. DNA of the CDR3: TGTGCCAGCAGCAAAGGGGGGTTTTTAAACATTCAGTACTTC. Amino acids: CASSKGGFLNIQYF.

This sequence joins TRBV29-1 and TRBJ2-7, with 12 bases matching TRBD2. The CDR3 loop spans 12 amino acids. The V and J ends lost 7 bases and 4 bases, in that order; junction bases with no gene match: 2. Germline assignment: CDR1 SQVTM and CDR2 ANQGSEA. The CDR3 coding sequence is TGCAGCGGAACTAGCGGGAGGTACGAGCAGTACTTC. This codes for CSGTSGRYEQYF.

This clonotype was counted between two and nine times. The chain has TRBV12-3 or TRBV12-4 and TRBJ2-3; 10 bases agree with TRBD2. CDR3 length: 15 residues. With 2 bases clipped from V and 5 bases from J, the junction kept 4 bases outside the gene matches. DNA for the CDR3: TGTGCCAGCAGTTTAATTTCTAGCGGGGGAGATACGCAGTATTTT. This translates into CASSLISSGGDTQYF.